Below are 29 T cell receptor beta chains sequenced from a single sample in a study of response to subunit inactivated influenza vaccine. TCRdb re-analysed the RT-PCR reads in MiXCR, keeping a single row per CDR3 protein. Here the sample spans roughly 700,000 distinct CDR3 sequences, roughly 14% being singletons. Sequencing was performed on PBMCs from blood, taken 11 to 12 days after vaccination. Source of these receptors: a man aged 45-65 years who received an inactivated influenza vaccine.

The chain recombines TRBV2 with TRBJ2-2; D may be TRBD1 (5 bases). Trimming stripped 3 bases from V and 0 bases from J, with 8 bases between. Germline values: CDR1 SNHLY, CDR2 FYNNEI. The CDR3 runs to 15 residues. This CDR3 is CASSEGRTNTGELFF. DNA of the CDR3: TGTGCCAGCAGTGAGGGGCGGACGAACACCGGGGAGCTGTTTTTT.

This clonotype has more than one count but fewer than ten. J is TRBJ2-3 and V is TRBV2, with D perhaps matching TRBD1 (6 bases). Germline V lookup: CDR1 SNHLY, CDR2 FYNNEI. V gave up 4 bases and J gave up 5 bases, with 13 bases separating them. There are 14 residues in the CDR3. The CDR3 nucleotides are TGTGCCAGCAGTGTCCCCACGACAGGAGATACGCAGTATTTT. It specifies CASSVPTTGDTQYF.

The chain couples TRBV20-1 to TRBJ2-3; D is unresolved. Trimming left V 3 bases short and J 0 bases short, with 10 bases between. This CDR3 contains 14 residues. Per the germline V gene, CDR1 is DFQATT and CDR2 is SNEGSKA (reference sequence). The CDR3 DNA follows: TGCAGTGCTAGGGCAGTATCTAGCACAGATACGCAGTATTTT. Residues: CSARAVSSTDTQYF.

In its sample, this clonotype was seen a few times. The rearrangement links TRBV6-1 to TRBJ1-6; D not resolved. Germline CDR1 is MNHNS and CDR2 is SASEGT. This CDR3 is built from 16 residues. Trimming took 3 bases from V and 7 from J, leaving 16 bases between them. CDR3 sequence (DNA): TGTGCCAGCAGTGAGTTTCCGGACGCCTCAAATTCACCCCTCCACTTT. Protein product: CASSEFPDASNSPLHF.

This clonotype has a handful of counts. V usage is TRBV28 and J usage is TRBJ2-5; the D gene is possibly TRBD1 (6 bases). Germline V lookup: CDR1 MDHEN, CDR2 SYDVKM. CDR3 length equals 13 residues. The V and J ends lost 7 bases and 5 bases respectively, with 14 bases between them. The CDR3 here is CASITRGDETQYF. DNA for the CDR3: TGTGCCAGCATCACCAGGGGTGACGAGACCCAGTACTTC.

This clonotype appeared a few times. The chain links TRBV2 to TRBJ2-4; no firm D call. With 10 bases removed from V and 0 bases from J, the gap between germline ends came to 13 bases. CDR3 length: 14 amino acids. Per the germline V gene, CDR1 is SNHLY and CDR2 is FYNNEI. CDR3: CATSWPIAKNIQYF. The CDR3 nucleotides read TGTGCCACTTCATGGCCTATAGCCAAAAACATTCAGTACTTC. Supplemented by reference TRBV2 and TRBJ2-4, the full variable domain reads EPEVTQTPSHQVTQMGQEVILRCVPISNHLYFYWYRQILGQKVEFLVSFYNNEISEKSEIFDDQFSVERPDGSNFTLKIRSTKLEDSAMYFCATSWPIAKNIQYFGAGTRLSVL.

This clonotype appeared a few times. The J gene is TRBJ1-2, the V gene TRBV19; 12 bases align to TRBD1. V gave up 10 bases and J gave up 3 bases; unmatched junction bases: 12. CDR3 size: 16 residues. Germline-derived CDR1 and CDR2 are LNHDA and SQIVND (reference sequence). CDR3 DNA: TGTGCCACTCGTACCGGGACAGGGGGCGCGGACTATGGCTACACCTTC. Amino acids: CATRTGTGGADYGYTF.

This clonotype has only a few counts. CDR3 amino acids: CASSYTSGGPDEQFF. Written as DNA, the CDR3 is TGTGCCAGCAGTTACACTAGCGGGGGGCCGGATGAGCAGTTCTTC. J is TRBJ2-1 and V is TRBV6-5; 12 bases align to TRBD2. This CDR3 is built from 15 residues. V lost 2 bases to trimming and J lost 8 bases; unmatched junction nucleotides: 4. The germline V gene encodes CDR1 MNHEY and CDR2 SVGAGI.

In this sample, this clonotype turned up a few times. CDR3 in amino acids: CASSAGTSASTDTQYF. CDR3 bases: TGTGCCAGCAGCGCTGGGACTAGCGCTAGCACAGATACGCAGTATTTT. The V call is TRBV7-2, the J call TRBJ2-3, with TRBD2 matching 10 bases. Germline V CDR1 and CDR2: SGHTA, FQGNSA. The CDR3 consists of 16 residues. J lost 0 bases, V lost 5 bases, and 5 bases had no gene match.

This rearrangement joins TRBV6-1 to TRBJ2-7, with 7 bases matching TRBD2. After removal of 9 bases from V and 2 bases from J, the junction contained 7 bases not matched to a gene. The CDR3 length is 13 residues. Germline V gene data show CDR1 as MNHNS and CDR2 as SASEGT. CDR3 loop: CASTGTTTYEQYF. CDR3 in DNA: TGTGCCAGTACTGGGACTACGACCTACGAGCAGTACTTC.

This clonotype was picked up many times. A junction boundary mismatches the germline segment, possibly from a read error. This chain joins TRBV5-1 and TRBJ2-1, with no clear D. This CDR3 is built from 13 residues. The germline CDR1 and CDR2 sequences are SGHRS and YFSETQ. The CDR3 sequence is CASSLAPYNEQFF. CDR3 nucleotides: TGTGCCAGCAGCTTAGCCCCCTACAATGAGCAGTTCTTC.

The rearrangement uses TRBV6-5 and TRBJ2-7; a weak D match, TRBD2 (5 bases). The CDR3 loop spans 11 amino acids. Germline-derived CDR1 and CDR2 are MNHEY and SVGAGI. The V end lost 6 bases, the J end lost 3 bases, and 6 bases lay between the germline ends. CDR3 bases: TGTGCCAGCAGGACTATCTACGAGCAGTACTTC. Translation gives CASRTIYEQYF.

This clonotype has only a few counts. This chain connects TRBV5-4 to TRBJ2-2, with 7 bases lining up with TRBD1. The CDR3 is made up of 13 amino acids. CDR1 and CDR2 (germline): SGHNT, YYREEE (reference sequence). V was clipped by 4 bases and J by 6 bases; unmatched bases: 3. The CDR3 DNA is TGTGCCAGCAGCATACAGGGGTCCGGGGAGCTGTTTTTT. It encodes CASSIQGSGELFF.

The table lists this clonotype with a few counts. The CDR3 reads CSVVPLAGGYNEQFF. CDR3 sequence (DNA): TGCAGCGTTGTCCCCCTAGCGGGAGGCTACAATGAGCAGTTCTTC. The V gene is TRBV29-1, the J gene TRBJ2-1; 11 bases fit TRBD2. Trimming at V came to 4 bases and at J to 3 bases, leaving 5 bases not matched to a gene. The CDR3 runs 15 residues. Germline V lookup: CDR1 SQVTM, CDR2 ANQGSEA.

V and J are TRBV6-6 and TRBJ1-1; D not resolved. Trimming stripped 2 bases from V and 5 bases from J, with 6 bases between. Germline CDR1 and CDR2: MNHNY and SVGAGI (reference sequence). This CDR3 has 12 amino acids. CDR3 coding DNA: TGTGCCAGCAGTTACAGACAAACTGAAGCTTTCTTT. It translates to CASSYRQTEAFF.

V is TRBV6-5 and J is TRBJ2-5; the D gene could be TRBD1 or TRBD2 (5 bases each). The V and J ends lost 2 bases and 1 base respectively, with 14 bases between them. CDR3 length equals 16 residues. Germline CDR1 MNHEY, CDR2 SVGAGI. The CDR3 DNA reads TGTGCCAGCAGTTACGTCTACGGGGCCCGCCAAGAGACCCAGTACTTC. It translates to CASSYVYGARQETQYF.

CDR3 DNA: TGCGCCAGCAGAAATGATGATACAGATACGCAGTATTTT. This gives the protein CASRNDDTDTQYF. The chain joins TRBV5-1 to TRBJ2-3; D is undetermined. Germline CDR1 is SGHRS and CDR2 is YFSETQ. The CDR3 extends over 13 amino acids. The V end lost 5 bases, the J end lost 3 bases, and 10 bases lay between the germline ends.

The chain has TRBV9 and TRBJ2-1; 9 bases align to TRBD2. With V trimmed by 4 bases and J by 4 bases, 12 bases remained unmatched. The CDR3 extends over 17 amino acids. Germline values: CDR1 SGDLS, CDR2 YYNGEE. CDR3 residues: CASSPMGREGGYNEQFF. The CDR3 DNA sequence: TGTGCCAGCAGCCCCATGGGGCGGGAGGGCGGTTACAATGAGCAGTTCTTC.

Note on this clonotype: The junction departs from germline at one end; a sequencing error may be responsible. CDR3 loop: CSSSLGGVQETQYF. The DNA of the CDR3 is TGTTCCAGCAGCTTAGGAGGGGTGCAAGAGACCCAGTACTTC. The V and J genes are TRBV7-9 and TRBJ2-5; D may be TRBD2 (6 bases). The germline V gene has CDR1 SEHNR and CDR2 FQNEAQ (reference sequence). CDR3 size: 14 residues.

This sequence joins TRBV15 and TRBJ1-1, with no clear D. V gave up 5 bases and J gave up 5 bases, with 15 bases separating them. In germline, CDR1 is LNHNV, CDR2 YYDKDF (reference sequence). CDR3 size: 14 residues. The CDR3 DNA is TGTGCCACCAGCTTAGATCAGGTACCTACTGAAGCTTTCTTT. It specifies CATSLDQVPTEAFF.

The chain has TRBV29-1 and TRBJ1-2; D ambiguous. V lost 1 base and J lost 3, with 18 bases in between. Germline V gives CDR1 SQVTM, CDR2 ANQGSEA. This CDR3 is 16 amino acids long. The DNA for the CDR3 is TGCAGCGTTGAAGGGTTACCCACTGGTCTACACTATGGCTACACCTTC. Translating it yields CSVEGLPTGLHYGYTF. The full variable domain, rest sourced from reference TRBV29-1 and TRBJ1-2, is SAVISQKPSRDICQRGTSLTIQCQVDSQVTMMFWYRQQPGQSLTLIATANQGSEATYESGFVIDKFPISRPNLTFSTLTVSNMSPEDSSIYLCSVEGLPTGLHYGYTFGSGTRLTVV.

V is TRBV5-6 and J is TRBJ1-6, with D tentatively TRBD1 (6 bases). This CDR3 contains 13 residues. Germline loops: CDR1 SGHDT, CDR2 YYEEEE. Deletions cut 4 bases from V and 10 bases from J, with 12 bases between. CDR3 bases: TGTGCCAGCAGCAAGGACAGCGGCTCACCCCTCCACTTT. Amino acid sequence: CASSKDSGSPLHF.

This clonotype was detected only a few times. In nucleotides, the CDR3 is TGCGCCAGCAGTATGGGACTAGCAGTCTCCTACGAGCAGTACTTC. This gives the protein CASSMGLAVSYEQYF. The chain joins TRBV4-1 to TRBJ2-7; 9 nucleotides align to TRBD2. This CDR3 spans 15 amino acids. Trimming removed 6 bases from V and 0 bases from J; junction bases left unmatched: 6. The germline V gene encodes CDR1 MGHRA and CDR2 YSYEKL.

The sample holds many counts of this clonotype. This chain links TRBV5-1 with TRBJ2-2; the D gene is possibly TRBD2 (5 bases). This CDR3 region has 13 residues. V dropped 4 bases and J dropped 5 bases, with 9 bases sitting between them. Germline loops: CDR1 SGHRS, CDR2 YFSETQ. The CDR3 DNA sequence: TGCGCCAGCAGCCCGGGAAGAACCGGGGAGCTGTTTTTT. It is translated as CASSPGRTGELFF.

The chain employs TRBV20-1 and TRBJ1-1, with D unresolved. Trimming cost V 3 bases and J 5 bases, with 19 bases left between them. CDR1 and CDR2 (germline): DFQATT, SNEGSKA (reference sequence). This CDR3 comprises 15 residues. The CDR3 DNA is TGCAGTGCTAGGTATTTAGGACGGGAGATGACTGAAGCTTTCTTT. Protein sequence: CSARYLGREMTEAFF.

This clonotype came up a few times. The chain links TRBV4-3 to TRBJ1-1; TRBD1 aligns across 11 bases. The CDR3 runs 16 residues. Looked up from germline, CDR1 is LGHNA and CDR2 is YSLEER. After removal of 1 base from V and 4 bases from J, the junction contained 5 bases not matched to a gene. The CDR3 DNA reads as TGCGCCAGCAGCCAAGCCCGGACAGGGGGCCGCACTGAAGCTTTCTTT. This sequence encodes CASSQARTGGRTEAFF.

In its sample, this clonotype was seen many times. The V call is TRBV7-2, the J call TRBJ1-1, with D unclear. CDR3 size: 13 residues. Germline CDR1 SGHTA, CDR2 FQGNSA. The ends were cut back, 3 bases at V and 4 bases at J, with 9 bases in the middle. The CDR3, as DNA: TGTGCCAGCAGCTTGCTCCTCCGCACTGAAGCTTTCTTT. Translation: CASSLLLRTEAFF.

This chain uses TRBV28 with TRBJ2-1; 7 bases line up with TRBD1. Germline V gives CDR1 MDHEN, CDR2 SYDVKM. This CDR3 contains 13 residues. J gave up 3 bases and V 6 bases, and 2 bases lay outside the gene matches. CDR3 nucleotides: TGTGCCAGCAGGGCAGGGGGCTACAATGAGCAGTTCTTC. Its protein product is CASRAGGYNEQFF.

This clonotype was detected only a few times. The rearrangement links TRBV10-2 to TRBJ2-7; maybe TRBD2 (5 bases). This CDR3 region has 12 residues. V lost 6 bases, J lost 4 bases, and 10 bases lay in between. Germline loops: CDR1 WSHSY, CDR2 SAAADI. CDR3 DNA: TGCGCCAGCAGAGAGGGCAGATACGAGCAGTACTTC. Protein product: CASREGRYEQYF.